These T cell receptor beta chains were read from a single sample in a study of blood T cell repertoires in COVID-19. Profiled with immunoSEQ multiplex PCR; TCRdb holds only in-frame clones, not every one. The sample carries 150,000 to 250,000 clones, almost 85% recorded once. Sequences were obtained from peripheral blood. These receptor sequences come from a human donor with acute or convalescent COVID-19. The donor label of this sample is uncertain. CDR3s include the opening cysteine and the closing phenylalanine or tryptophan. Each record gives: V gene, D gene, J gene, clone size, CDR3 DNA, CDR3 protein. D genes are given only for firm matches. For some rows the clone size is stated as once, few or many, or as a class when expanded; others skip it.

v_call: TRBV7-9
d_call: TRBD1
j_call: TRBJ1-3
clone_size: -
cdr3_nt: TGTGCCAGCAGCCGCGGACAGGGGGAAACTGGAAACACCATATATTTT
cdr3_aa: CASSRGQGETGNTIYF

v_call: TRBV6-2/TRBV6-3
d_call: -
j_call: TRBJ2-7
clone_size: few
cdr3_nt: TGTGCCAGCAGTTACCTTCACGGGGGCTACGAGCAGTACTTC
cdr3_aa: CASSYLHGGYEQYF

v_call: TRBV7-9
d_call: TRBD1
j_call: TRBJ1-6
clone_size: few
cdr3_nt: TGTGCCAGCAGCCCCGGGACAGGGTCTTCACCCCTCCACTTT
cdr3_aa: CASSPGTGSSPLHF

v_call: TRBV4-3
d_call: -
j_call: TRBJ2-1
clone_size: -
cdr3_nt: TGCGCCAGCAGCCTGGGGGCGGTAGGCAGGAATGAGCAGTTCTTC
cdr3_aa: CASSLGAVGRNEQFF

v_call: TRBV6-1
d_call: -
j_call: TRBJ2-3
clone_size: -
cdr3_nt: TGTGCCAGCAGTGAAGACAGGAGAACCACAGATACGCAGTATTTT
cdr3_aa: CASSEDRRTTDTQYF

v_call: TRBV10-3
d_call: TRBD1
j_call: TRBJ2-1
clone_size: few
cdr3_nt: TGTGCCATAAGCCCGGGACAGGGTTACGGATTCTTC
cdr3_aa: CAISPGQGYGFF

v_call: TRBV4-2
d_call: -
j_call: TRBJ2-4
clone_size: few
cdr3_nt: TGTGCCAGCGGATTTAACGAGGGAGACATTCAGTACTTC
cdr3_aa: CASGFNEGDIQYF

v_call: TRBV20-1
d_call: -
j_call: TRBJ1-2
clone_size: -
cdr3_nt: TGCAGTGCTAGCGCCAGGGGCTACACCTTC
cdr3_aa: CSASARGYTF

v_call: TRBV14
d_call: -
j_call: TRBJ2-3
clone_size: -
cdr3_nt: TGTGCCAGCAGCCATGAGAAGATGAAAAGCACAGATACGCAGTATTTT
cdr3_aa: CASSHEKMKSTDTQYF

v_call: TRBV6-1
d_call: TRBD1
j_call: TRBJ1-6
clone_size: -
cdr3_nt: TGTGCCAGCAGTGAAGTGACGACAGGGGGGACCTATAATTCACCCCTCCACTTT
cdr3_aa: CASSEVTTGGTYNSPLHF

v_call: TRBV30
d_call: -
j_call: TRBJ1-1
clone_size: -
cdr3_nt: TGTGCCTGGAGTGAGCGTCGCACTGAAGCTTTCTTT
cdr3_aa: CAWSERRTEAFF

v_call: TRBV6-5
d_call: TRBD2
j_call: TRBJ2-3
clone_size: -
cdr3_nt: TGTGCCAGCAGTTACTCTAGCGGGACGCAGTATTTT
cdr3_aa: CASSYSSGTQYF

v_call: TRBV29-1
d_call: -
j_call: TRBJ2-7
clone_size: -
cdr3_nt: TGCAGCGTTGTCGCTGCGGGTCTCTCCTACGAGCAGTACTTC
cdr3_aa: CSVVAAGLSYEQYF

v_call: TRBV28
d_call: -
j_call: TRBJ1-4
clone_size: -
cdr3_nt: TGTGCCAGCAGGCTACAGGGAACTAATGAAAAACTGTTTTTT
cdr3_aa: CASRLQGTNEKLFF